These 14 T cell receptor beta chains originate from one sample sequenced in a study of technical replicates of blood from a handful of donors. Clones were read by immunoSEQ multiplex PCR, and TCRdb kept only the in-frame ones, dropping some. The profile shows tens of thousands of clones, about 93% of them singletons. Sample: T cells isolated from PBMCs. The receptors originated from a human donor in good health.

The chain links TRBV6-1 to TRBJ1-2; 8 bases line up with TRBD1. The CDR3 totals 14 residues. V shed 9 bases and J 7 bases; nucleotides not matched to a gene: 13. Germline V lookup: CDR1 MNHNS, CDR2 SASEGT. The CDR3 spells CASRTGFSLGGYTF. The CDR3 DNA reads as TGTGCCAGTCGGACAGGGTTTAGTCTAGGTGGCTACACCTTC.

The V and J genes are TRBV5-6 and TRBJ1-6; TRBD1 matches at 9 bases. J gave up 0 bases and V 5 bases, and 6 bases lay outside the gene matches. This CDR3 spans 17 amino acids. Germline assignment: CDR1 SGHDT and CDR2 YYEEEE. CDR3 DNA sequence: TGTGCCAGCAGACCCGGGACAGGGAGCTCCTATAATTCACCCCTCCACTTT. Translation gives CASRPGTGSSYNSPLHF.

The chain uses TRBV7-9 and TRBJ1-2; D gene ambiguous. The CDR3 spans 16 residues. Trimming stripped 3 bases from V and 5 bases from J, with 19 bases between. CDR1 SEHNR and CDR2 FQNEAQ come from the germline V gene (reference sequence). The CDR3 DNA reads TGTGCCAGCAGCTTCGAACAGATTCGCTCGGGATATGGCTACACCTTC. It codes for CASSFEQIRSGYGYTF.

This sequence joins TRBV6-5 and TRBJ1-3, with D tentatively TRBD1 (5 bases). This CDR3 contains 14 residues. V was shortened by 6 bases and J by 2 bases, with 11 bases between the two germline ends. CDR1 and CDR2 (germline): MNHEY, SVGAGI. CDR3 in DNA: TGTGCCAGCAGGCCCAGGGTTGCTGGAAACACCATATATTTT. Translated, it gives CASRPRVAGNTIYF.

The chain recombines TRBV14 with TRBJ2-3; D might be TRBD2 (6 bases). Per the germline V gene, CDR1 is SGHDN and CDR2 is FVKESK. Trimming took 5 bases from V and 2 from J, leaving 17 bases between them. This CDR3 contains 16 residues. In nucleotides, the CDR3 is TGTGCCAGCAGCTCCAAACTGGGGGGAGTCACAGATACGCAGTATTTT. Its translation is CASSSKLGGVTDTQYF. Full variable domain (missing parts from reference TRBV14 and TRBJ2-3): EAGVTQFPSHSVIEKGQTVTLRCDPISGHDNLYWYRRVMGKEIKFLLHFVKESKQDESGMPNNRFLAERTGGTYSTLKVQPAELEDSGVYFCASSSKLGGVTDTQYFGPGTRLTVL.

V gene TRBV7-6 combines with J gene TRBJ1-6, with 12 bases lining up with TRBD1. Germline V gives CDR1 SGHVS, CDR2 FNYEAQ. Losses at the gene ends were 5 bases for V and 10 bases for J; bases not matched to a gene: 6. The CDR3 length is 15 residues. The CDR3, as DNA: TGTGCCAGCAGCGGCCGGGGACAGGGGGCATCACCCCTCCACTTT. This translates into CASSGRGQGASPLHF.

The rearrangement joins TRBV6-5 to TRBJ2-1; a weak D match, TRBD2 (6 bases). Trimming removed 2 bases at V and 5 bases at J, with 13 bases between. Germline lookup yields CDR1 MNHEY and CDR2 SVGAGI. The CDR3 is 15 residues long. The CDR3 reads CASSYQGLANNEQFF. The CDR3 DNA reads as TGTGCCAGCAGTTACCAGGGACTGGCAAACAATGAGCAGTTCTTC.

The CDR3: CASSDPGLAGGNEQFF. The CDR3, as DNA: TGTGCCAGCAGTGACCCGGGACTAGCGGGGGGTAATGAGCAGTTCTTC. The chain combines TRBV6-4 with TRBJ2-1; the match to TRBD2 covers 15 bases. Trimming at V came to 2 bases and at J to 7 bases, leaving 3 bases not matched to a gene. CDR3 length: 16 residues. Germline CDR1 is MRHNA and CDR2 is SNTAGT.

The J gene is TRBJ2-3, the V gene TRBV6-1, with a tentative D call TRBD2 (6 bases). The CDR3 runs 15 residues. In germline, CDR1 is MNHNS, CDR2 SASEGT. The V end was cut by 8 bases, the J end by 0 bases, with 15 bases between. CDR3 DNA sequence: TGTGCCAGCGGGGGGACTTCTCCTAGCACAGATACGCAGTATTTT. As protein: CASGGTSPSTDTQYF.

The chain links TRBV11-2 to TRBJ2-5; the match to TRBD2 covers 7 bases. V lost 3 bases, J lost 5 bases, and 12 bases stayed unmatched. CDR3 length: 16 residues. The germline V gene has CDR1 SGHAT and CDR2 FQNNGV. The CDR3 protein is CASSFSRGRAGETQYF. The CDR3 DNA follows: TGTGCCAGCAGCTTTAGTCGAGGGAGGGCCGGGGAGACCCAGTACTTC.

The chain recombines TRBV9 with TRBJ2-7, with D perhaps TRBD2 (6 bases). Germline CDR1 reads SGDLS; CDR2 reads YYNGEE. Trimming removed 3 bases from V and 4 bases from J, with 23 bases in between. The CDR3 is 17 residues long. The CDR3 nucleotides are TGTGCCAGCAGCGCCAGTCGTACTGGGACTCGCGTGTACGAGCAGTACTTC. It translates to CASSASRTGTRVYEQYF. Complete variable domain (other parts from reference TRBV9 and TRBJ2-7): DSGVTQTPKHLITATGQRVTLRCSPRSGDLSVYWYQQSLDQGLQFLIQYYNGEERAKGNILERFSAQQFPDLHSELNLSSLELGDSALYFCASSASRTGTRVYEQYFGPGTRLTVT.

CDR3 sequence (DNA): TGCGCCAGTAACAGGGACATGAACACTGAAGCTTTCTTT. Translating it yields CASNRDMNTEAFF. V gene TRBV10-1 combines with J gene TRBJ1-1; possibly TRBD1 for D (6 bases). The germline V and J ends were trimmed by 9 bases and 0 bases, with 11 bases remaining between them. Per the germline V gene, CDR1 is WNHNN and CDR2 is SYGVQD (reference sequence). This CDR3 is built from 13 residues.

The CDR3 nucleotides read TGTGCCAGCAGTTACCAGGAAGGCTCTGGAAACACCATATATTTT. This codes for CASSYQEGSGNTIYF. The V gene is TRBV6-6, the J gene TRBJ1-3; D remains unclear. The V end lost 2 bases, the J end lost 0 bases, and 8 bases lay between the germline ends. This CDR3 is built from 15 residues. Per germline, CDR1 MNHNY and CDR2 SVGAGI (reference sequence).

The chain uses TRBV7-9 and TRBJ2-1; 7 bases fit TRBD2. This CDR3 is built from 14 residues. Germline loops: CDR1 SEHNR, CDR2 FQNEAQ (reference sequence). The V gene end was trimmed by 1 base and the J gene end by 6 bases; junction bases not matched to a gene: 3. CDR3 region: CASSLGGGANEQFF. For the CDR3, the DNA is TGTGCCAGCAGCTTAGGGGGAGGGGCCAATGAGCAGTTCTTC.